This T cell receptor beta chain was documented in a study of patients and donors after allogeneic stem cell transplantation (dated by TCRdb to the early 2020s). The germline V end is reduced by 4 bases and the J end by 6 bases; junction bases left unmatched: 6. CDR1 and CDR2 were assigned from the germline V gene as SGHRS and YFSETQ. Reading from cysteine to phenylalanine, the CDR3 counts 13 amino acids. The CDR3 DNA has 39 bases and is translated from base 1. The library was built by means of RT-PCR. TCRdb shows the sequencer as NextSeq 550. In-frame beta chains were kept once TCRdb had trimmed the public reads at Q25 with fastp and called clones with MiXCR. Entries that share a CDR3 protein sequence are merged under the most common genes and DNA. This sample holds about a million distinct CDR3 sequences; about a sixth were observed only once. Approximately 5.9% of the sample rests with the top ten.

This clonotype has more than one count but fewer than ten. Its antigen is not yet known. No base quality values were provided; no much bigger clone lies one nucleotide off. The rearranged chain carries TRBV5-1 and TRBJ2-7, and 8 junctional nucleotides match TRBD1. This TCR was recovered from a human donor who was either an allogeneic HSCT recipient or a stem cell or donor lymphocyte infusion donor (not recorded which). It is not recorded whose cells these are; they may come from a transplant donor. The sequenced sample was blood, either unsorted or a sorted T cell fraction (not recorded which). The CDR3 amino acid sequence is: CASSQGQEIEQYF. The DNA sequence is TGCGCCAGCAGCCAGGGACAGGAAATCGAGCAGTACTTC.